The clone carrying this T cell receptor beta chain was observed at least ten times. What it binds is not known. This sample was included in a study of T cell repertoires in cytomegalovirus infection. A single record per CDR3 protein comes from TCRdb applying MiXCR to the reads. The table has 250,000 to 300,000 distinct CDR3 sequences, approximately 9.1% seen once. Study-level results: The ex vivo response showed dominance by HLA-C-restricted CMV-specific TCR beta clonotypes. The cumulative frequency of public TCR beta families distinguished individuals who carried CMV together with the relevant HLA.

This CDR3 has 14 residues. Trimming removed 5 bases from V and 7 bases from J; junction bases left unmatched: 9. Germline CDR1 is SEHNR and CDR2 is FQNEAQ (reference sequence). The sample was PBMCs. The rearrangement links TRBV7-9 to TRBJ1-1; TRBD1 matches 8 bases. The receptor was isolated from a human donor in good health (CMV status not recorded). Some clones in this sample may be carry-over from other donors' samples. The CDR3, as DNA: TGTGCCAGCAGCCTGAGACAGGGGAAGGATGAAGCTTTCTTT. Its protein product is CASSLRQGKDEAFF.